The sequence of this T cell receptor beta chain was determined in a study of T cell responses to AZD1222 COVID-19 vaccine. Measured with immunoSEQ multiplex PCR; TCRdb has only the in-frame clones, and not every one. The sample records about 28,000 clones, 75% to 90% being singletons. Trimming took 3 bases from V and 6 from J; bases not matched to a gene: 8. The germline gives CDR1 DFQATT, CDR2 SNEGSKA (reference sequence). CDR3 length: 14 amino acids. This TCR derives from an adult in good health. The V gene is TRBV20-1, the J gene TRBJ2-7; 10 nucleotides line up with TRBD2. The specimen was peripheral blood, collected on day 0 of AZD1222 vaccination. The CDR3 loop reads CSASRLAGVREQYF. CDR3 in DNA: TGCAGTGCTAGTCGGCTAGCGGGAGTCCGCGAGCAGTACTTC.